This is a list of T cell receptor beta chains from one sample in a study of shared clonotypes between healthy human individuals. Clones were sequenced by immunoSEQ multiplex PCR, and TCRdb holds only the in-frame ones, with some missing. Seen here are roughly 680,000 clones, 55% to 75% observed once, and the top ten hold over 1.5%. Specimen: memory CD4+ T cells sorted from blood. The receptors shown here come from a woman in her 30s in good health. The CDR3 runs from the conserved cysteine through the conserved F or W. A D gene is named only where the DNA matches it firmly. Expanded clones are given a class, and other clones once, few, many or no size at all.

len: 16
v_gene: TRBV28
j_gene: TRBJ2-2
abundance: many
d_gene: NA
CDR3nt: TGTGCCAGCAGTCGCAGGGGGGCTAGCGCGACGGGGGAGCTGTTTTTT
CDR3aa: CASSRRGASATGELFF

len: 12
v_gene: TRBV2
j_gene: TRBJ2-1
abundance: few
d_gene: TRBD1
CDR3nt: TGTGCCAGCGGACAGGGGTACAATGAGCAGTTCTTC
CDR3aa: CASGQGYNEQFF

len: 16
v_gene: TRBV28
j_gene: TRBJ2-7
abundance: NA
d_gene: TRBD2
CDR3nt: TGTGCCAGCAGTCTGGGACTAGCGGGAGGGTCCTACGAGCAGTACTTC
CDR3aa: CASSLGLAGGSYEQYF

len: 15
v_gene: TRBV27
j_gene: TRBJ2-1
abundance: NA
d_gene: NA
CDR3nt: TGTGCCAGCAGTTTCTCTTTTGCCCGTATCAATGAGCAGTTCTTC
CDR3aa: CASSFSFARINEQFF

len: 11
v_gene: TRBV12-5
j_gene: TRBJ2-3
abundance: NA
d_gene: NA
CDR3nt: TGTGCTAGTGGTTTGGGGGATACGCAGTATTTT
CDR3aa: CASGLGDTQYF

len: 14
v_gene: TRBV14
j_gene: TRBJ2-1
abundance: NA
d_gene: NA
CDR3nt: TGTGCCAGCAGTGGGGGAGCCTACTACAATGAGCAGTTCTTC
CDR3aa: CASSGGAYYNEQFF

len: 15
v_gene: TRBV6-6
j_gene: TRBJ2-7
abundance: NA
d_gene: NA
CDR3nt: TGTGCCAGCAGTTACTTGGCGGTGAGCTCCTACGAGCAGTACTTC
CDR3aa: CASSYLAVSSYEQYF

len: 16
v_gene: TRBV11-2
j_gene: TRBJ2-3
abundance: many
d_gene: TRBD2
CDR3nt: TGTGCCAGCAGCTACTCGGCTAGCGGGAGTGGGGATACGCAGTATTTT
CDR3aa: CASSYSASGSGDTQYF

len: 17
v_gene: TRBV7-8
j_gene: TRBJ1-4
abundance: NA
d_gene: NA
CDR3nt: TGTGCCAGCAGCTTATGGGGTGTTGGGTGGACTAATGAAAAACTGTTTTTT
CDR3aa: CASSLWGVGWTNEKLFF

len: 12
v_gene: TRBV11-1
j_gene: TRBJ1-1
abundance: NA
d_gene: NA
CDR3nt: TGTGCCAGCAGCTTATCTTCCACTGAAGCTTTCTTT
CDR3aa: CASSLSSTEAFF

len: 15
v_gene: TRBV11-2
j_gene: TRBJ2-3
abundance: once
d_gene: NA
CDR3nt: TGTGCCAGCAGCTTAGATCAGGGCAGCACAGATACGCAGTATTTT
CDR3aa: CASSLDQGSTDTQYF

len: 11
v_gene: TRBV20-1
j_gene: TRBJ1-1
abundance: few
d_gene: TRBD1
CDR3nt: TGCAGTGTGGGGACAGAGATTGAAGCTTTCTTT
CDR3aa: CSVGTEIEAFF

len: 15
v_gene: TRBV10-3
j_gene: TRBJ1-5
abundance: NA
d_gene: TRBD1
CDR3nt: TGTGCCATCGGGGGGACAGGGTATGATGGTCAGCCCCAGCATTTT
CDR3aa: CAIGGTGYDGQPQHF

len: 11
v_gene: TRBV7-9
j_gene: TRBJ2-7
abundance: NA
d_gene: NA
CDR3nt: TGTGCCAGCACGGACAGCTACGAGCAGTACTTC
CDR3aa: CASTDSYEQYF

len: 11
v_gene: TRBV10-3
j_gene: TRBJ2-7
abundance: few
d_gene: NA
CDR3nt: TGTGCCATCAGTGAGGGGTACGAGCAGTACTTC
CDR3aa: CAISEGYEQYF

len: 15
v_gene: TRBV6-1
j_gene: TRBJ1-5
abundance: few
d_gene: NA
CDR3nt: TGTGCCAGCAGTGAAATAGCAGGGGTCGGTCAGCCCCAGCATTTT
CDR3aa: CASSEIAGVGQPQHF

len: 14
v_gene: TRBV5-1
j_gene: TRBJ2-6
abundance: NA
d_gene: NA
CDR3nt: TGCGCCAGCAGCTTGGGGGCTGGGGCCAACGTCCTGACTTTC
CDR3aa: CASSLGAGANVLTF

len: 16
v_gene: TRBV5-1
j_gene: TRBJ2-1
abundance: NA
d_gene: TRBD2
CDR3nt: TGCGCCAGCAGCTTGACCCCGGGACTAGGTCTACATGAGCAGTTCTTC
CDR3aa: CASSLTPGLGLHEQFF